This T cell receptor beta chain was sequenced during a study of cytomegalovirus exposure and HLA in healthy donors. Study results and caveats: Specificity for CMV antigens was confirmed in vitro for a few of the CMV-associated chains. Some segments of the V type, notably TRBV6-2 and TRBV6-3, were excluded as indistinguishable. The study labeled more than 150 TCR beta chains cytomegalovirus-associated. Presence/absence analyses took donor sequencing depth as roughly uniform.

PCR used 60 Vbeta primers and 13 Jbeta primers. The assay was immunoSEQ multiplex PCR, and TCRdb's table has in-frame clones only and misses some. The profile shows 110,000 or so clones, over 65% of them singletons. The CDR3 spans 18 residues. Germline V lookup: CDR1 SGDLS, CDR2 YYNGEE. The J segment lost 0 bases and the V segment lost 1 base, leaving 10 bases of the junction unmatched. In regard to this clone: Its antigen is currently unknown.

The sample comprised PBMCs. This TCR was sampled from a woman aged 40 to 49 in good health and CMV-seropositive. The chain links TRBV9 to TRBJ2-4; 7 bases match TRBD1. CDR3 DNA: TGTGCCAGCAGCGTAAGGGTGGACAGGTCAGTAGCCAAAAACATTCAGTACTTC. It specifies CASSVRVDRSVAKNIQYF.